This T cell receptor beta chain was recovered during a study of blood T cell repertoires in COVID-19. Using immunoSEQ multiplex PCR, the repertoire was profiled, and TCRdb retains in-frame clones only, with some absent. The sample includes 120,000 or so clones, around nine tenths seen only once; the top ten take roughly 1.2%. CDR1 SGDLS and CDR2 YYNGEE come from the germline V gene. Trimming took 2 bases from V and 6 from J, leaving 15 bases between them. The CDR3 sequence is 15 residues long. Material for sequencing was peripheral blood. The TCR comes from a woman of 80 years or more with acute or convalescent COVID-19. V usage is TRBV9 and J usage is TRBJ1-5; the D gene is possibly TRBD1 (6 bases). The CDR3 coding sequence is TGTGCCAGCAGCGTCGTCCCAGGGGAAGGTCAGCCCCAGCATTTT. Amino acid sequence: CASSVVPGEGQPQHF.